Sequencing of this T cell receptor beta chain was carried out in a study of OX40 agonist ivuxolimab in advanced cancers. Trimming stripped 4 bases from V and 3 bases from J, with 8 bases between. Per the germline V gene, CDR1 is SGHRS and CDR2 is YFSETQ. This CDR3 region has 12 residues. Sequencing used immunoSEQ multiplex PCR; TCRdb keeps in-frame clones, though not all of them. This sample has 60,000 to 75,000 clones; around nine tenths occur once, and the top ten carry roughly 0.79%. J is TRBJ2-7 and V is TRBV5-1, with D possibly matching TRBD1 (5 bases). The starting material was CD4+ or CD8+ T cells sorted from blood, obtained in a trial of the OX40 agonist ivuxolimab. This TCR was sampled from an adult with an advanced solid tumor such as melanoma, head and neck, liver or kidney cancer. The CDR3 sequence: CASSPGNYEQYF. CDR3 nucleotide sequence: TGCGCCAGCAGCCCAGGGAACTACGAGCAGTACTTC.